Listed here are 18 T cell receptor beta chains from one sample, sequenced in a study of T-cell memory formation after mild COVID-19 (dated by TCRdb to the early 2020s). Library preparation used 5' RACE. TCRdb names Illumina NovaSeq 6000 as the instrument used. TCRdb reanalyzed the raw reads on its own, using fastp at Q25 for trimming and MiXCR for clone calling, and kept in-frame beta chains. When rows share a CDR3 protein, they turn into one entry using the most common DNA and genes. This sample has 550,000 to 600,000 distinct CDR3 sequences in its table, and approximately 15% of those were observed once. Less than 10% of the sample belongs to the ten largest clones. Sequencing input: PBMCs or a T cell subset sorted from them (not recorded which). Receptor source: an adult woman who had mild COVID-19 (a few samples of this study predate the infection). The sample titles of this study are shuffled in the database, so cell type and time point are left out; the donor was told from shared clones.

This clonotype was seen more than once but under ten times. The rearrangement links TRBV29-1 to TRBJ2-3; TRBD1 is a possible D gene (6 bases). V was pared by 7 bases and J by 2 bases, with 13 bases between. Germline V gene lookup returns CDR1 SQVTM and CDR2 ANQGSEA. The CDR3 has 13 amino acids. This CDR3 is CSGQEWYTDTQYF. The CDR3 DNA reads TGCAGCGGACAGGAATGGTACACAGATACGCAGTATTTT.

This clonotype has more than one count but fewer than ten. V and J are TRBV24-1 and TRBJ2-3; TRBD2 matches at 11 bases. The CDR3 loop spans 17 amino acids. After removal of 2 bases from V and 3 bases from J, the junction contained 6 bases not matched to a gene. In germline, CDR1 is KGHDR, CDR2 SFDVKD. The DNA for the CDR3 is TGTGCCACCAGTGATTCCTGGACTAGCGGGTTAACAGATACGCAGTATTTT. Amino acids: CATSDSWTSGLTDTQYF.

This clonotype was seen a handful of times. The rearrangement joins TRBV19 to TRBJ2-5, with unresolved D. With 11 bases removed from V and 4 bases from J, the gap between germline ends came to 20 bases. CDR3 length: 14 residues. The V gene's germline CDR1 is LNHDA and CDR2 SQIVND (reference sequence). The CDR3, as DNA: TGTGCCGCCTCCGCGACCCGGCAGCGAGAGACCCAGTACTTC. Amino acid sequence: CAASATRQRETQYF.

This rearrangement joins TRBV4-1 to TRBJ1-2, with D unclear. The germline V gene encodes CDR1 MGHRA and CDR2 YSYEKL. The ends were cut back, 0 bases at V and 8 bases at J, with 16 bases in the middle. There are 15 residues in the CDR3. DNA for the CDR3: TGCGCCAGCAGCCAAGATAGGAACCCGGTCGAAGGCTACACCTTC. Translation: CASSQDRNPVEGYTF.

Ten or more counts support this clonotype. The chain employs TRBV25-1 and TRBJ2-1, with D perhaps matching TRBD1 (6 bases). Germline assignment: CDR1 MGHDK and CDR2 SYGVNS. The length of the CDR3 is 16 residues. Trimming removed 8 bases from V and 0 bases from J, with 17 bases in between. In DNA form, the CDR3 reads TGTGCCAGCGGCCCTACAGGGTTAAGCTCCTACAATGAGCAGTTCTTC. Translated: CASGPTGLSSYNEQFF.

This clonotype has only a few counts. The chain employs TRBV7-9 and TRBJ1-6; D is possibly TRBD1 (6 bases). Between the trimmed V and J ends, which lost 6 bases and 4 bases, there was a span of 10 bases. Looked up from germline, CDR1 is SEHNR and CDR2 is FQNEAQ (reference sequence). This CDR3 spans 14 amino acids. The CDR3 bases are TGTGCCAGCAGAGGGGGGGCTTATAATTCACCCCTCCACTTT. This encodes CASRGGAYNSPLHF.

This clonotype occurred a few times. This rearrangement joins TRBV15 to TRBJ2-7; D unclear. The CDR3 has 14 amino acids. The germline V and J ends were trimmed by 1 base and 7 bases, with 14 bases remaining between them. CDR1 is LNHNV and CDR2 is YYDKDF in the germline V gene (reference sequence). The CDR3 spells CATSRGGPSEEQYF. CDR3 sequence (DNA): TGTGCCACCAGCAGAGGAGGACCCTCGGAAGAGCAGTACTTC.

The CDR3 spells CASWRVIGMNTEAFF. CDR3 DNA: TGTGCCAGCTGGCGGGTAATCGGGATGAACACTGAAGCTTTCTTT. The chain combines TRBV7-6 with TRBJ1-1; D call uncertain. Germline CDR1 SGHVS, CDR2 FNYEAQ. The CDR3 length is 15 residues. The germline V and J ends were trimmed by 8 bases and 0 bases, with 16 bases remaining between them.

The sample holds a few counts of this clonotype. A read error may account for a junction end that differs from germline. The CDR3 bases are TGCGACAGCAGCTTGGGGGGGAACACTGAAGCTTTCTTT. Translating gives CDSSLGGNTEAFF. The chain recombines TRBV5-1 with TRBJ1-1, with D possibly being TRBD1 (5 bases). The germline V gene has CDR1 SGHRS and CDR2 YFSETQ. The CDR3 length is 13 residues.

This clonotype has a handful of counts. The chain carries TRBV7-9 and TRBJ2-5; D remains ambiguous. Trimming cost V 6 bases and J 3 bases, with 8 bases left between them. The germline V gene has CDR1 SEHNR and CDR2 FQNEAQ (reference sequence). CDR3 length equals 12 residues. The DNA of the CDR3 is TGTGCCAGCAGTCGGGCTGAAGAGACCCAGTACTTC. Amino acids: CASSRAEETQYF.

The gene calls are TRBV29-1 and TRBJ2-1; D is perhaps TRBD2 (5 bases). The V gene's germline CDR1 is SQVTM and CDR2 ANQGSEA. The CDR3 runs to 11 residues. The CDR3 DNA is TGCACCGCCGGGGCCTACAATGAGCAGTTCTTC. This codes for CTAGAYNEQFF.

The chain carries TRBV30 and TRBJ1-2; unclear D gene. The V gene's germline CDR1 is GTSNPN and CDR2 SVGIG (reference sequence). The CDR3 has 15 amino acids. V gave up 2 bases and J gave up 0 bases, with 13 bases separating them. The CDR3 here is CAWSRLPDTNYGYTF. For the CDR3, the DNA is TGTGCCTGGAGTAGGTTACCAGACACTAACTATGGCTACACCTTC.

This clonotype was observed many times. V gene TRBV7-2 combines with J gene TRBJ1-1, with a tentative D call TRBD1 (6 bases). Trimming cost V 5 bases and J 1 base, with 17 bases left between them. The CDR3 extends over 16 amino acids. Germline V gives CDR1 SGHTA, CDR2 FQGNSA. CDR3 protein: CASSRHRAAGNTEAFF. In nucleotides, the CDR3 is TGTGCCAGCAGCCGACACAGGGCCGCCGGGAACACTGAAGCTTTCTTT.

This clonotype was counted once. This chain connects TRBV27 to TRBJ1-1; D is possibly TRBD1 (6 bases). The CDR3 runs to 15 residues. Looked up from germline, CDR1 is MNHEY and CDR2 is SMNVEV (reference sequence). Trimming took 2 bases from V and 7 from J, leaving 17 bases between them. The CDR3 nucleotides read TGTGCCAGCAGTTTAATGGGGGCCCAGAATAATGAAGCTTTCTTT. It translates to CASSLMGAQNNEAFF.

The genes are TRBV12-5 and TRBJ1-2, with 9 bases identical to TRBD1. This CDR3 spans 15 amino acids. Germline values: CDR1 LGHNT, CDR2 FRNRAP. CDR3 nucleotides: TGTGCCTGCTCCAGGACAGGGGCAGCTAACTATGGCTACACCTTC. It translates to CACSRTGAANYGYTF.

In its sample, this clonotype was seen a few times. The V and J genes are TRBV5-4 and TRBJ2-2; 9 bases agree with TRBD2. CDR1 and CDR2 (germline): SGHNT, YYREEE (reference sequence). The CDR3 contains 16 residues. Germline trimming cut 4 bases from V and 4 bases from J; bases unmatched to any gene: 8. The CDR3 here is CASSQGAGGPTGELFF. For the CDR3, the DNA is TGTGCCAGCAGCCAAGGGGCGGGAGGGCCCACCGGGGAGCTGTTTTTT.

This rearrangement joins TRBV19 to TRBJ1-1; D gene uncertain. V lost 3 bases and J lost 0, with 5 bases in between. Germline CDR1 is LNHDA and CDR2 is SQIVND (reference sequence). This CDR3 contains 13 residues. The CDR3 protein is CASSMALNTEAFF. CDR3 coding DNA: TGTGCCAGTAGTATGGCATTGAACACTGAAGCTTTCTTT.

The V gene is TRBV5-1, the J gene TRBJ1-6; D not certain. CDR3 length equals 16 residues. The V and J ends lost 0 bases and 0 bases respectively, with 7 bases between them. Germline CDR1 SGHRS, CDR2 YFSETQ. The CDR3 reads CASSLEWSSYNSPLHF. The CDR3 coding sequence is TGCGCCAGCAGCTTGGAATGGAGCTCCTATAATTCACCCCTCCACTTT.